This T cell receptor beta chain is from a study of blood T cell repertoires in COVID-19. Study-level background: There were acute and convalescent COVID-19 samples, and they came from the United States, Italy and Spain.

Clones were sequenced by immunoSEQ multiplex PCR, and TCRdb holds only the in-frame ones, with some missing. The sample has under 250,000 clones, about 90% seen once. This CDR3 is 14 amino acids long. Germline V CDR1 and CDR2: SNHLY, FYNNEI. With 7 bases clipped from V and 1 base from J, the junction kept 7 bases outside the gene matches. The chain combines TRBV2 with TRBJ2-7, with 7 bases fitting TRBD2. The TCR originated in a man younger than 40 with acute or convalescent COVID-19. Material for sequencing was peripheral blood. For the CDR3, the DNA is TGTGCCAGCAAACGGCTGGGGGGGTCCTACGAGCAGTACTTC. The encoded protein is CASKRLGGSYEQYF. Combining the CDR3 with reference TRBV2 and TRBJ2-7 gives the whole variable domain EPEVTQTPSHQVTQMGQEVILRCVPISNHLYFYWYRQILGQKVEFLVSFYNNEISEKSEIFDDQFSVERPDGSNFTLKIRSTKLEDSAMYFCASKRLGGSYEQYFGPGTRLTVT.